The T cell receptor (beta chain) described here comes from a study of breast tumors, draining lymph nodes, adjacent tissues. Axillary draining lymph nodes of breast cancer patients supplied the node samples. This clonotype has more than one count but fewer than ten. Its antigen is unidentified. It may be a read error: a sequence one base away is much more abundant. Study-level points and caveats: Luminal-like breast cancer showed significantly higher tumor–nontumor repertoire similarity than basal-like. Data only fit, rather than demonstrated, lymph node origin of most tumor T cells. Tumors had less TCR diversity than lymph nodes, more than nontumor tissue. Data fit most tumor T cells coming from lymph node, expanding in tumor.

Per germline, CDR1 SGDLS and CDR2 YYNGEE. The length of the CDR3 is 14 residues. Using its own MiXCR run on the multiplex PCR reads, TCRdb lists one record per CDR3 protein. Of around 300,000 distinct CDR3 sequences listed, roughly 31% are singletons. This receptor was taken from a female donor with breast cancer. Some clones in this sample may be carry-over from other donors' samples. The chain couples TRBV9 to TRBJ2-5; D unclear. The sequencing input was axillary lymph node tissue. CDR3 sequence reads: CASSDNRASVTQSF. DNA for the CDR3: TGTGCCAGCAGCGATAACCGGGCGTCCGTGACCCAGTCCTTC.